This T cell receptor (beta chain) came from a study of T cells in tumors after PD-1 blockade. Study in general: No patient had prior checkpoint blockade, systemic immunosuppression, or radiotherapy within 4 weeks. On average, peripheral blood gave over 95,000 TCR templates and under 45,000 unique clonotypes.

The CDR3 has 15 residues. The V segment lost 6 bases and the J segment 1 base; nucleotides outside the gene matches: 5. Germline CDR1 is MNHEY and CDR2 is SVGAGI. Sequencing was performed with immunoSEQ multiplex PCR; in TCRdb, only in-frame clones are kept and a portion is missing. The sample shows about 33,000 clones, around 80% of them seen only once. This TCR derives from a human donor with basal cell carcinoma. The V and J genes are TRBV6-5 and TRBJ2-1; 8 bases are a match to TRBD1. The specimen was PBMCs, collected before anti-PD-1 treatment. The CDR3 sequence: CASRQGAVSYNEQFF. The CDR3 DNA reads as TGTGCCAGCAGGCAGGGGGCGGTTTCCTACAATGAGCAGTTCTTC.